The T cell receptor beta chain under discussion was sequenced for a study of radiotherapy plus CTLA-4 blockade in lung cancer. Across the study: Disease control was achieved by less than 40% of patients, and objective responses by 18%.

This CDR3 has 16 residues. V lost 4 bases to trimming and J lost 7 bases; unmatched junction nucleotides: 11. Germline V CDR1 and CDR2: MDHEN, SYDVKM. Clones were sequenced by immunoSEQ multiplex PCR, and TCRdb holds only the in-frame ones, with some missing. The table shows 53,000 or so clones, with approximately 86% occurring only once. Ipilimumab CTLA-4 blockade and focal radiation were given to patients with chemo-refractory metastatic non-small-cell lung cancer. In its sample, this clone was seen once. Its antigen is not identified. Findings of the study overall: After treatment with radiotherapy plus ipilimumab, TCR clones that came from the tumor expanded in blood. Early clonal dynamics of blood T cells, together with interferon-beta, were reported as the best response predictor.

The V and J genes are TRBV28 and TRBJ2-7; TRBD2 aligns across 12 bases. This sequence was found in a human donor with non-small cell lung cancer that progressed on radiotherapy plus ipilimumab. Some clones in this sample may be carry-over from other donors' samples. Sequencing used peripheral blood, obtained from a patient treated with radiotherapy plus ipilimumab. CDR3 bases: TGTGCCAGCAGTTCATTCAGACTAGCGGGAGATTGTGAGCAGTACTTC. Translation gives CASSSFRLAGDCEQYF.